What follows are 13 T cell receptor beta chains derived from one specimen sequenced in a study of blood T cells in healthy people across ages. For the second PCR, which ran for about 7 to 11 cycles, a sample-barcoded 5' primer and a J-beta primer mix were used. Each CDR3 protein is one row after TCRdb ran MiXCR on the 5' RACE reads. The sample contains 500,000 to 600,000 distinct CDR3 sequences, 25% to 30% of which appear only once. The sequencing input was blood. All receptors come from a woman between 65 and 79 years old in good health.

This clonotype was counted a few times. An end of the junction differs from the germline gene, which may be a read error. The rearrangement uses TRBV5-1 and TRBJ2-5; TRBD1 is a possible D gene (7 bases). The CDR3 has 13 residues. Germline-derived CDR1 and CDR2 are SGHRS and YFSETQ. The CDR3 loop reads CASEVQGGETRYF. As DNA, the CDR3 is TGCGCCAGCGAAGTCCAGGGGGGAGAGACCCGGTACTTC.

Details on this clonotype: Relative to the germline gene, one junction end is altered; a read error may explain this. The chain uses TRBV28 and TRBJ2-7, with TRBD1 identical over 7 bases. From germline, CDR1 is MDHEN and CDR2 SYDVKM. The CDR3 contains 14 residues. CDR3 amino acids: CASTPDRLSHEQYF. The CDR3 nucleotides are TGTGCCAGCACCCCGGACAGGCTCTCCCACGAGCAGTACTTC.

The chain combines TRBV5-1 with TRBJ1-5; D unclear. Looked up from germline, CDR1 is SGHRS and CDR2 is YFSETQ. CDR3 length: 13 amino acids. Deletions cut 1 base from V and 5 bases from J, with 7 bases between. The CDR3 bases are TGCGCCAGCAGCTTGAGTGTGGATCAGCCCCAGCATTTT. Translating gives CASSLSVDQPQHF.

This clonotype was observed at least ten times. The rearrangement links TRBV4-2 to TRBJ2-1; 8 bases line up with TRBD1. V was clipped by 0 bases and J by 1 base; unmatched bases: 11. Germline V lookup: CDR1 LGHNA, CDR2 YNFKEQ. This CDR3 has 19 amino acids. DNA for the CDR3: TGTGCCAGCAGCCAAGAAGGGGGTCCGCAGGGGGCTTCCTACAATGAGCAGTTCTTC. Translated: CASSQEGGPQGASYNEQFF.

This clonotype was counted only a few times. V is TRBV5-1 and J is TRBJ2-3, with TRBD2 identical over 13 bases. After removal of 5 bases from V and 1 base from J, the junction contained 4 bases not matched to a gene. Germline values: CDR1 SGHRS, CDR2 YFSETQ. The CDR3 totals 16 residues. The CDR3 DNA sequence: TGCGCCAGCAGGACTAGCGGGGGGTCGGGCACAGATACGCAGTATTTT. Protein product: CASRTSGGSGTDTQYF.

The rearrangement links TRBV7-3 to TRBJ1-1; possible D gene TRBD1, 6 bases. Germline CDR1 reads SGHTA; CDR2 reads FQGTGA. V was clipped by 5 bases and J by 1 base, with 14 bases between them. There are 15 residues in the CDR3. DNA for the CDR3: TGTGCCAGCAGCACCGGTGGGACAAGGAACACTGAAGCTTTCTTT. Amino acids: CASSTGGTRNTEAFF.

There are a few counts of this clonotype. The rearrangement links TRBV4-2 to TRBJ1-5; D call uncertain. The germline gives CDR1 LGHNA, CDR2 YNFKEQ. The CDR3 spans 13 residues. V lost 5 bases and J lost 4, with 9 bases in between. CDR3 sequence: CASSYAGNQPQHF. Here the CDR3 DNA reads TGTGCCAGCAGCTATGCGGGGAATCAGCCCCAGCATTTT.

This clonotype was detected ten times or more. DNA of the CDR3: TGTGCTAGTGGTTTGGCCTCCATGGGACTAGCGGGGGAGGCCGGGGAGCTGTTTTTT. As protein: CASGLASMGLAGEAGELFF. The genes are TRBV12-5 and TRBJ2-2; TRBD2 agrees at 14 bases. From germline, CDR1 is LGHNT and CDR2 FRNRAP. Trimming removed 1 base from V and 6 bases from J; junction bases left unmatched: 10. This CDR3 is 19 amino acids long.

A few counts support this clonotype. V usage is TRBV4-3 and J usage is TRBJ2-7, with a possible D match to TRBD2 (5 bases). This CDR3 has 13 amino acids. V gave up 6 bases and J gave up 5 bases, with 14 bases separating them. The germline CDR1 and CDR2 sequences are LGHNA and YSLEER. The CDR3 sequence is CASRNLPSNEQYF. The CDR3 DNA sequence: TGCGCCAGCAGGAACCTGCCTAGCAACGAGCAGTACTTC.

This chain links TRBV5-5 with TRBJ2-3; tentatively, D is TRBD1 (6 bases). With 2 bases removed from V and 3 bases from J, the gap between germline ends came to 13 bases. In germline, CDR1 is SGHKS, CDR2 YYEKEE (reference sequence). CDR3 size: 15 residues. CDR3 in amino acids: CASSLQGFGTDTQYF. CDR3 nucleotides: TGTGCCAGCAGCTTACAGGGATTTGGAACAGATACGCAGTATTTT.

The chain combines TRBV20-1 with TRBJ2-3; D may match TRBD1 or TRBD2 (6 bases each). CDR3 size: 13 residues. Germline V lookup: CDR1 DFQATT, CDR2 SNEGSKA (reference sequence). Trimming cost V 5 bases and J 5 bases, with 14 bases left between them. The CDR3 region is CSAFRGARDTQYF. Written as DNA, the CDR3 is TGCAGTGCTTTTAGGGGGGCCAGAGATACGCAGTATTTT.

The V gene is TRBV7-9, the J gene TRBJ1-2; D unresolved. The ends were cut back, 7 bases at V and 8 bases at J, with 11 bases in the middle. Germline V gene lookup returns CDR1 SEHNR and CDR2 FQNEAQ (reference sequence). The length of the CDR3 is 11 residues. CDR3 region: CASILVGGYTF. The CDR3, as DNA: TGTGCCAGCATCCTAGTGGGAGGCTACACCTTC. Variable domain in full (rest from reference TRBV7-9 and TRBJ1-2): DTGVSQNPRHKITKRGQNVTFRCDPISEHNRLYWYRQTLGQGPEFLTYFQNEAQLEKSRLLSDRFSAERPKGSFSTLEIQRTEQGDSAMYLCASILVGGYTFGSGTRLTVV.

Only a few counts were recorded for this clonotype. This could be a read error, since a much larger clone is one nucleotide away. The chain combines TRBV4-2 with TRBJ2-5, with TRBD2 matching 7 bases. Germline assignment: CDR1 LGHNA and CDR2 YNFKEQ. CDR3 length: 13 residues. With 0 bases clipped from V and 11 bases from J, the junction kept 6 bases outside the gene matches. CDR3 region: CASSQERDYVQYF. Here the CDR3 DNA reads TGTGCCAGCAGCCAAGAAAGGGACTACGTGCAGTACTTC.